A selection of T cell receptor beta chains follows, all from one sample in a study of cytomegalovirus exposure and HLA in healthy donors. The protocol was immunoSEQ multiplex PCR, while the TCRdb copy is restricted to in-frame clones and leaves out a portion. The sample shows roughly 84,000 clones, around 76% of them seen only once. The sequenced sample was PBMCs. The receptors stem from a male donor in good health and CMV-seropositive. Both conserved end residues are part of each CDR3. The order of the fields is V gene, clone size, J gene, D gene, CDR3 DNA, CDR3 protein. D genes are given only for firm matches. Clone size is shown for a subset of rows, as once, few, many or a class of expanded clone.

v_gene: TRBV4-3
abundance: .
j_gene: TRBJ2-1
d_gene: TRBD1
CDR3nt: TGCGCCAGCAGCCCCACCTGGGACAGCAATGAGCAGTTCTTC
CDR3aa: CASSPTWDSNEQFF

v_gene: TRBV29-1
abundance: .
j_gene: TRBJ2-3
d_gene: .
CDR3nt: TGCAGCGTGGCCGGCAGGTTCACAGATACGCAGTATTTT
CDR3aa: CSVAGRFTDTQYF

v_gene: TRBV28
abundance: .
j_gene: TRBJ2-7
d_gene: TRBD1
CDR3nt: TGTGCCAGCAGCCCAGGGGGCTACTACGAGCAGTACTTC
CDR3aa: CASSPGGYYEQYF

v_gene: TRBV13
abundance: .
j_gene: TRBJ1-2
d_gene: .
CDR3nt: TGTGCCAGCAGCTTAAGGGGGGGCTGGGACTATGGCTACACCTTC
CDR3aa: CASSLRGGWDYGYTF

v_gene: TRBV28
abundance: .
j_gene: TRBJ2-7
d_gene: .
CDR3nt: TGTGCCAGCAGCCACTACGAGCAGTACTTC
CDR3aa: CASSHYEQYF

v_gene: TRBV7-7
abundance: once
j_gene: TRBJ2-5
d_gene: TRBD1
CDR3nt: TGTGCCAGCAGCGCGACAGGGGAAGAGACCCAGTACTTC
CDR3aa: CASSATGEETQYF

v_gene: TRBV2
abundance: .
j_gene: TRBJ1-1
d_gene: TRBD1
CDR3nt: TGTGCCAGCATCGCCCCGGGACAGCGAGTCACTGAAGCTTTCTTT
CDR3aa: CASIAPGQRVTEAFF

v_gene: TRBV9
abundance: .
j_gene: TRBJ2-3
d_gene: TRBD2
CDR3nt: TGTGCCAGCAGCGTAGCGGGGGGGCGAGGCACAGATACGCAGTATTTT
CDR3aa: CASSVAGGRGTDTQYF

v_gene: TRBV19
abundance: .
j_gene: TRBJ2-7
d_gene: .
CDR3nt: TGTGCCAGTAGTACGGGACACCCGTCCTACGAGCAGTACTTC
CDR3aa: CASSTGHPSYEQYF

v_gene: TRBV7-9
abundance: .
j_gene: TRBJ1-2
d_gene: .
CDR3nt: TGTGCCAGCAGCTTAGTAGGAGGCGTTGAAGGCTACACCTTC
CDR3aa: CASSLVGGVEGYTF

v_gene: TRBV7-9
abundance: .
j_gene: TRBJ1-4
d_gene: .
CDR3nt: TGTGCCAGCAGCTTAGCCACTGGACGGGAGGCCGAAAAACTGTTTTTT
CDR3aa: CASSLATGREAEKLFF

v_gene: TRBV11-2
abundance: .
j_gene: TRBJ1-4
d_gene: .
CDR3nt: TGTGCCAGCAGCTTAACAGGGACCTGGGGGAAAGAAAAACTGTTTTTT
CDR3aa: CASSLTGTWGKEKLFF

v_gene: TRBV5-1
abundance: few
j_gene: TRBJ1-4
d_gene: TRBD1
CDR3nt: TGCGCCAGCAGCATGGGACAGGGTGATGAAAAACTGTTTTTT
CDR3aa: CASSMGQGDEKLFF

v_gene: TRBV14
abundance: .
j_gene: TRBJ1-1
d_gene: .
CDR3nt: TGTGCCAGCAGCCCCCTGGGCGGCGGGACTGAAGCTTTCTTT
CDR3aa: CASSPLGGGTEAFF

v_gene: TRBV7-9
abundance: few
j_gene: TRBJ2-1
d_gene: .
CDR3nt: TGTGCCAGCAGCTTAGCGGGAGGACATGAGCAGTTCTTC
CDR3aa: CASSLAGGHEQFF

v_gene: TRBV5-8
abundance: .
j_gene: TRBJ2-6
d_gene: .
CDR3nt: TGTGCCAGCAGCTTGGGTAACTCTGGGGCCAACGTCCTGACTTTC
CDR3aa: CASSLGNSGANVLTF

v_gene: TRBV7-9
abundance: once
j_gene: TRBJ2-1
d_gene: .
CDR3nt: TGTGCCAGCAGCTCCGCCCGTCCCGACTTTTCCGCCAATGAGCAGTTCTTC
CDR3aa: CASSSARPDFSANEQFF

v_gene: TRBV21-1
abundance: .
j_gene: TRBJ1-1
d_gene: .
CDR3nt: TGTGCCAGCAGCGCCCAAGGGACAGGGGGAAATTGCGGTTTCTTT
CDR3aa: CASSAQGTGGNCGFF

v_gene: TRBV5-1
abundance: .
j_gene: TRBJ2-5
d_gene: TRBD1
CDR3nt: TGCGCCAGCAGCTTGACCAGGGGGCAGACCCAGTACTTC
CDR3aa: CASSLTRGQTQYF

v_gene: TRBV7-6
abundance: once
j_gene: TRBJ2-1
d_gene: .
CDR3nt: TGTGCCAGCAGCTTAATTTCTGTACGGCTAGGACAAACCCATTTAGGCAATGAGCAGTTCTTC
CDR3aa: CASSLISVRLGQTHLGNEQFF

v_gene: TRBV19
abundance: .
j_gene: TRBJ1-1
d_gene: .
CDR3nt: TGTGCCAGTACTTCCCAGGGCGGTAGTCTTTTTTCTGAAGCTTTCTTT
CDR3aa: CASTSQGGSLFSEAFF

v_gene: TRBV11-3
abundance: .
j_gene: TRBJ2-1
d_gene: .
CDR3nt: TGTGCCAGCAGCTCTCGGAGGGGATACAATGAGCAGTTCTTC
CDR3aa: CASSSRRGYNEQFF

v_gene: TRBV6-4
abundance: .
j_gene: TRBJ2-1
d_gene: TRBD1
CDR3nt: TGTGCCAGCAGTGAGACAGGGCTGAATGAGCAGTTCTTC
CDR3aa: CASSETGLNEQFF

v_gene: TRBV4-3
abundance: few
j_gene: TRBJ2-2
d_gene: TRBD1
CDR3nt: TGCGCCAGCAGCCAGTCTGGGACAGGGGGCACCGGGGAGCTGTTTTTT
CDR3aa: CASSQSGTGGTGELFF

v_gene: TRBV18
abundance: .
j_gene: TRBJ2-7
d_gene: .
CDR3nt: TGTGCCAGCTCACCACCAAGGAGCTCCTACGAGCAGTACTTC
CDR3aa: CASSPPRSSYEQYF

v_gene: TRBV6-5
abundance: .
j_gene: TRBJ1-2
d_gene: .
CDR3nt: TGTGCCAGCAAGATGGTGAACGGTGGCTACACCTTC
CDR3aa: CASKMVNGGYTF

v_gene: TRBV28
abundance: .
j_gene: TRBJ1-2
d_gene: TRBD1
CDR3nt: TGTGCCAGCAGGGCAGGACAGGGTTCGGGCTACACCTTC
CDR3aa: CASRAGQGSGYTF

v_gene: TRBV27
abundance: .
j_gene: TRBJ2-5
d_gene: .
CDR3nt: TGTGCCAGCAGTTTGAGTGGGGCCTTCCAAGAGACCCAGTACTTC
CDR3aa: CASSLSGAFQETQYF

v_gene: TRBV7-6
abundance: .
j_gene: TRBJ2-2
d_gene: .
CDR3nt: TGTGCCAGCAGCTTAGTCCCAGCGGAGAACACCGGGGAGCTGTTTTTT
CDR3aa: CASSLVPAENTGELFF

v_gene: TRBV7-2
abundance: .
j_gene: TRBJ1-4
d_gene: .
CDR3nt: TGTGCCAGCAGCTTAGTAAGGGGTGCTAATGAAAAACTGTTTTTT
CDR3aa: CASSLVRGANEKLFF

v_gene: TRBV5-1
abundance: .
j_gene: TRBJ2-2
d_gene: TRBD1
CDR3nt: TGCGCCAGCAGCTTGGCCCCAGGGGGCGGGGAGCTGTTTTTT
CDR3aa: CASSLAPGGGELFF

v_gene: TRBV9
abundance: .
j_gene: TRBJ2-3
d_gene: .
CDR3nt: TGTGCCAGCGGTGTGGGTGGGGGGGGGCCAAGCACAGATACGCAGTATTTT
CDR3aa: CASGVGGGGPSTDTQYF

v_gene: TRBV5-1
abundance: .
j_gene: TRBJ2-2
d_gene: .
CDR3nt: TGCGCCAGCAGCGAGGGAAGGGTTGGAGGGGAGCTGTTTTTT
CDR3aa: CASSEGRVGGELFF

v_gene: TRBV28
abundance: few
j_gene: TRBJ1-1
d_gene: .
CDR3nt: TGTGCCAGCAGTTTCAGGAATGAAGCTTTCTTT
CDR3aa: CASSFRNEAFF

v_gene: TRBV14
abundance: .
j_gene: TRBJ2-7
d_gene: .
CDR3nt: TGTGCCAGCAGCCAAGATTCTAGACGGTCCTACGAGCAGTACTTC
CDR3aa: CASSQDSRRSYEQYF

v_gene: TRBV5-1
abundance: .
j_gene: TRBJ2-7
d_gene: TRBD2
CDR3nt: TGCGCCAGCAGCAGACGACTAGCGGGAGGGGGACCTACTTACGAGCAGTACTTC
CDR3aa: CASSRRLAGGGPTYEQYF

v_gene: TRBV4-2
abundance: .
j_gene: TRBJ2-2
d_gene: .
CDR3nt: TGTGCCAGCAGCCAAGAAGATCGCCAGGGGGAGCTGTTTTTT
CDR3aa: CASSQEDRQGELFF

v_gene: TRBV6-5
abundance: few
j_gene: TRBJ1-2
d_gene: .
CDR3nt: TGTGCCAGCAGTTACTCGACAGGCCCTAACTATGGCTACACCTTC
CDR3aa: CASSYSTGPNYGYTF

v_gene: TRBV5-1
abundance: .
j_gene: TRBJ2-7
d_gene: .
CDR3nt: TGCGCCAGCAGCTCGTTGTCCTCCTACGAGCAGTACTTC
CDR3aa: CASSSLSSYEQYF

v_gene: TRBV5-3
abundance: .
j_gene: TRBJ2-3
d_gene: TRBD2
CDR3nt: TGTGCCAGAAGCCCGTCCGGGGGACTAGCGGGGGGAGGAGATACGCAGTATTTT
CDR3aa: CARSPSGGLAGGGDTQYF

v_gene: TRBV9
abundance: once
j_gene: TRBJ2-3
d_gene: .
CDR3nt: TGTGCCAGCAGCGTAGGGCTAGATGACGCCGATACGCAGTATTTT
CDR3aa: CASSVGLDDADTQYF

v_gene: TRBV2
abundance: .
j_gene: TRBJ1-6
d_gene: .
CDR3nt: TGTGCCAGCAGATCACCACAGGGTTCACCCCTCCACTTT
CDR3aa: CASRSPQGSPLHF

v_gene: TRBV6-5
abundance: .
j_gene: TRBJ1-3
d_gene: .
CDR3nt: TGTGCCAGCAGAAGCCGGACAGATTCCTCCATATATTTT
CDR3aa: CASRSRTDSSIYF

v_gene: TRBV7-9
abundance: .
j_gene: TRBJ1-3
d_gene: TRBD1
CDR3nt: TGTGCCAGCAGCTCCTGGACAGGGCAAGGCTCTGGAAACACCATATATTTT
CDR3aa: CASSSWTGQGSGNTIYF

v_gene: TRBV2
abundance: .
j_gene: TRBJ2-3
d_gene: .
CDR3nt: TGTGCCAGCAGTCCAAGACTGGCAGATACGCAGTATTTT
CDR3aa: CASSPRLADTQYF

v_gene: TRBV10-3
abundance: .
j_gene: TRBJ2-2
d_gene: .
CDR3nt: TGTGCCATCAGCTACCGGGACATCAACACCGGGGAGCTGTTTTTT
CDR3aa: CAISYRDINTGELFF

v_gene: TRBV5-4
abundance: .
j_gene: TRBJ1-4
d_gene: .
CDR3nt: TGTGCCAGCAGCTCCGGCGGCCCTGAGGTGTTTTTT
CDR3aa: CASSSGGPEVFF

v_gene: TRBV4-3
abundance: few
j_gene: TRBJ1-6
d_gene: .
CDR3nt: TGCGCCAGCAGCCAAGATCACGAAGGTCTAGTCTCACCCCTCCACTTT
CDR3aa: CASSQDHEGLVSPLHF

v_gene: TRBV4-2
abundance: .
j_gene: TRBJ2-3
d_gene: .
CDR3nt: TGTGCCAGCAGCCCCTCCCCCGGGAGTGGGGAAGATACGCAGTATTTT
CDR3aa: CASSPSPGSGEDTQYF

v_gene: TRBV30
abundance: .
j_gene: TRBJ2-1
d_gene: .
CDR3nt: TGTGCCTGGAGCAACTACCTGCGGATCTCCTACAATGAGCAGTTCTTC
CDR3aa: CAWSNYLRISYNEQFF

v_gene: TRBV7-9
abundance: few
j_gene: TRBJ2-1
d_gene: .
CDR3nt: TGTGCCAGCAGCCCGTCGCGGACCTACAATGAGCAGTTCTTC
CDR3aa: CASSPSRTYNEQFF

v_gene: TRBV6-1
abundance: .
j_gene: TRBJ2-7
d_gene: .
CDR3nt: TGTGCCAGCGGGGTCGCTGGGGAGGACTCCTACGAGCAGTACTTC
CDR3aa: CASGVAGEDSYEQYF

v_gene: TRBV28
abundance: .
j_gene: TRBJ1-5
d_gene: .
CDR3nt: TGTGCCAGCAGTTTATCGGGCAGCCGGGGGGCATTT
CDR3aa: CASSLSGSRGAF